This T cell receptor beta chain was identified in a study of OX40 agonist ivuxolimab in advanced cancers. Study as a whole: Patients were dosed intravenously with ivuxolimab at 0.01 to 10 mg/kg every 2 weeks.

Anyone with autoimmune disease history or systemic immunosuppression was excluded. Sampling of blood occurred at baseline, cycle 4 day 1, and cycle 7 day 1. Sequencing was performed with immunoSEQ multiplex PCR; in TCRdb, only in-frame clones are kept and a portion is missing. This sample has roughly 69,000 clones; 80% to 95% occur once, and the top ten carry 1.1%. Findings of the study overall: CD8+ T cells (on average) carried more expanded clones than CD4+ T cells.

Comment on this clone: The antigen is not known.

The source of this sequence is an adult with an advanced solid tumor such as melanoma, head and neck, liver or kidney cancer. The specimen was CD4+ or CD8+ T cells sorted from blood, collected in a trial of the OX40 agonist ivuxolimab.

The CDR3 reads CASSEAGGRGAFF. The CDR3, as DNA: TGTGCCAGCAGTGAAGCTGGGGGGCGCGGGGCTTTCTTT. The genes are TRBV6-1 and TRBJ1-1; possibly TRBD1 for D (6 bases). Germline loops: CDR1 MNHNS, CDR2 SASEGT. V lost 0 bases and J lost 11, with 13 bases in between. There are 13 residues in the CDR3.